This T cell receptor (beta chain) was sequenced for a study of T cell changes during pregnancy in multiple sclerosis. With 6 bases clipped from V and 9 bases from J, the junction kept 4 bases outside the gene matches. This CDR3 has 12 residues. Germline values: CDR1 SGHVS, CDR2 FQNEAQ. Method: immunoSEQ multiplex PCR; TCRdb's copy keeps in-frame clones and lacks some. The sample has under 40,000 clones; around nine tenths are singletons. The sequence was obtained from a female donor in good health, enrolled as a control in a pregnancy study. The chain recombines TRBV7-8 with TRBJ2-7; 11 nucleotides agree with TRBD2. The material was CD4+ T cells from peripheral blood mononuclear cells, obtained in the third trimester of pregnancy. CDR3 in DNA: TGTGCCAGCAGAGGGACTAGCGGTCGGCAGTACTTC. Translation: CASRGTSGRQYF.